The source of this T cell receptor beta chain is a study of CD8+CD57+ T cells in acquired aplastic anemia. Across the whole study: An average of about 9.8 million reads for CD4+ cells was obtained from healthy donors. General observations from the study: Patients shared 25 to 35 CD8+ CDR3 sequences with controls.

Remarks on this clonotype: Its target is unknown.

Genomic DNA acted as the template from which TCR beta VDJ combination and CDR3 sequence profiling were carried out. TCRdb redid the calling of the reads with MiXCR, one entry per CDR3 protein. The table has about 170,000 distinct CDR3 sequences, under 75% seen once. The germline gives CDR1 SEHNR, CDR2 FQNEAQ (reference sequence). CDR3 length: 14 residues. V was trimmed by 6 bases and J by 2 bases, leaving 14 bases between them. The specimen sequenced was sorted CD4+, CD8+, or CD8+CD57+ T cells (not recorded which) from PBMCs. V gene TRBV7-9 combines with J gene TRBJ2-7, with D possibly matching TRBD1 (5 bases). The clonotype comes from a human donor in good health. The CDR3 DNA sequence: TGTGCCAGCAGTCCGGTCGACAGAGCCTACGAGCAGTACTTC. Its translation is CASSPVDRAYEQYF.